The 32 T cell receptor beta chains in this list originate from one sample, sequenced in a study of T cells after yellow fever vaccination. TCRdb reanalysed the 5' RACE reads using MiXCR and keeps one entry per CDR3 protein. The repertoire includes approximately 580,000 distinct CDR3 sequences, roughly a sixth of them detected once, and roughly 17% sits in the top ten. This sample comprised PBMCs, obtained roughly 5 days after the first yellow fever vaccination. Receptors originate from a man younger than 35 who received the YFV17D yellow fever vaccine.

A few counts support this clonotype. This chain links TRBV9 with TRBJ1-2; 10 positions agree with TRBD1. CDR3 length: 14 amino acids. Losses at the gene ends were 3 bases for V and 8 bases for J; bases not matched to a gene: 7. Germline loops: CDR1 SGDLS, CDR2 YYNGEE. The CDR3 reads CASSAGDRGRGYTF. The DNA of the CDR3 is TGTGCCAGCAGCGCGGGGGACAGGGGCCGCGGCTACACCTTC.

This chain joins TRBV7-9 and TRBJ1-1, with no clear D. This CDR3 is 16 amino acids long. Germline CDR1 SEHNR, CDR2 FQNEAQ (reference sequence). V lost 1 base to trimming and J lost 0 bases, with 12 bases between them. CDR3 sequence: CASSLVRTTMNTEAFF. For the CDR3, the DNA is TGTGCCAGCAGCTTAGTGCGGACCACGATGAACACTGAAGCTTTCTTT.

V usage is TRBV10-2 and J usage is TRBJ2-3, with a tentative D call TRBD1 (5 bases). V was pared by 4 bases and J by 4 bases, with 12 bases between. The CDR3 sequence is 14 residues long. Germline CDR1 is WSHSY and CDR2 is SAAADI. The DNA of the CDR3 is TGCGCCAGCAGTGTAGCAGGGTTCCCAGATACGCAGTATTTT. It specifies CASSVAGFPDTQYF.

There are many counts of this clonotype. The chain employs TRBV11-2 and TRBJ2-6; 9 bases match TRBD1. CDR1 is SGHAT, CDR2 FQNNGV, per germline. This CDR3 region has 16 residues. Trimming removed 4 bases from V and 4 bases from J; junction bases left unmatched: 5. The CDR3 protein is CASSSGTGKGANVLTF. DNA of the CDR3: TGTGCCAGCAGCTCCGGGACAGGGAAAGGGGCCAACGTCCTGACTTTC.

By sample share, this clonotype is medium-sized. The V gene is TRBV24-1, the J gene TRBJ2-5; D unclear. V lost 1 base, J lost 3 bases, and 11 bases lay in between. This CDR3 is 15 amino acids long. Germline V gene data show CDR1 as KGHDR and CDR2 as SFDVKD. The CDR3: CATSDLQGAEETQYF. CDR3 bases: TGTGCCACCAGTGATTTACAAGGTGCCGAAGAGACCCAGTACTTC.

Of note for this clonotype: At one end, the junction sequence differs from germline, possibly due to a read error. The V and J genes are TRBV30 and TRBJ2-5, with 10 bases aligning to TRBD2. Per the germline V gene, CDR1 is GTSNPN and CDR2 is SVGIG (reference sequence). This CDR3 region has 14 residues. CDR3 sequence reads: CAWSTGTSAETLYF. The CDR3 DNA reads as TGTGCCTGGAGTACCGGGACTAGCGCAGAGACCCTGTACTTC.

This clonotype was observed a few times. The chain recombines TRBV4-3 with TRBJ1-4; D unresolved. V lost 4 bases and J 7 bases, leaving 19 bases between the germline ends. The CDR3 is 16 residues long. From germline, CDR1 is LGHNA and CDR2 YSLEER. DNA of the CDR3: TGCGCCAGCAGCCTCCGACCTCCCGAGTGGGGTGAAAAACTGTTTTTT. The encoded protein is CASSLRPPEWGEKLFF.

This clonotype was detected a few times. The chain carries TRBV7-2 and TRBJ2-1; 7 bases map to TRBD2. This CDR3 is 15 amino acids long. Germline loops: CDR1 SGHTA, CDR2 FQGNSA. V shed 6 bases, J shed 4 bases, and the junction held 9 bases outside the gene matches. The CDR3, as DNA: TGTGCCAGCAGAAGAACCGGGACTACGTACAATGAGCAGTTCTTC. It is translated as CASRRTGTTYNEQFF. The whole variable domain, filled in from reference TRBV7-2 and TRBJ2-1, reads GAGVSQSPSNKVTEKGKDVELRCDPISGHTALYWYRQSLGQGLEFLIYFQGNSAPDKSGLPSDRFSAERTGGSVSTLTIQRTQQEDSAVYLCASRRTGTTYNEQFFGPGTRLTVL.

The DNA of the CDR3 is TGCGCCAGCAGCCATTACAGGGACAAATCACCCCTCCACTTT. Amino acids: CASSHYRDKSPLHF. This sequence joins TRBV4-1 and TRBJ1-6, with D possibly being TRBD1 (6 bases). The CDR3 sequence is 14 residues long. V was cut by 3 bases and J by 10 bases, with 13 bases left in between. In germline, CDR1 is MGHRA, CDR2 YSYEKL.

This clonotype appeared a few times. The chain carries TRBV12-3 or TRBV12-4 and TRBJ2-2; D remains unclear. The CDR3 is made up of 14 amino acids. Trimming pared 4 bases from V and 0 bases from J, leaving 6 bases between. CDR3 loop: CASSSAANTGELFF. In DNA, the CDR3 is TGTGCCAGCAGTTCAGCCGCGAACACCGGGGAGCTGTTTTTT.

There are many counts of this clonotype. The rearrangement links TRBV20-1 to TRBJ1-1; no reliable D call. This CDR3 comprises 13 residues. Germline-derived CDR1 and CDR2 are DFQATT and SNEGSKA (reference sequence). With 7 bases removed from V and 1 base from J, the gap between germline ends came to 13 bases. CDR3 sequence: CSGVRSPNTEAFF. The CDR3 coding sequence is TGCAGTGGGGTCAGGAGTCCGAACACTGAAGCTTTCTTT.

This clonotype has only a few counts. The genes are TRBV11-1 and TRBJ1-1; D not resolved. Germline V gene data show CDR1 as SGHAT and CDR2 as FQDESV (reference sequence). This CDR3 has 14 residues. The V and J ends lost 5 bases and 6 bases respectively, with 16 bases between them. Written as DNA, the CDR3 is TGTGCCAGCAGCAGGGCGGGATCACGGTCTGAAGCTTTCTTT. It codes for CASSRAGSRSEAFF. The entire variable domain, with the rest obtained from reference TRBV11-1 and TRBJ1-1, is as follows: EAEVAQSPRYKITEKSQAVAFWCDPISGHATLYWYRQILGQGPELLVQFQDESVVDDSQLPKDRFSAERLKGVDSTLKIQPAELGDSAMYLCASSRAGSRSEAFFGQGTRLTVV.

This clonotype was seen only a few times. Written as DNA, the CDR3 is TGCAGCGCCCCCAAGGGACCCGGATTCATGAACACTGAAGCTTTCTTT. This codes for CSAPKGPGFMNTEAFF. The chain employs TRBV29-1 and TRBJ1-1; possibly TRBD1 for D (5 bases). Germline CDR1 is SQVTM and CDR2 is ANQGSEA. The germline V and J ends were trimmed by 7 bases and 0 bases, with 21 bases remaining between them. This CDR3 is 16 amino acids long.

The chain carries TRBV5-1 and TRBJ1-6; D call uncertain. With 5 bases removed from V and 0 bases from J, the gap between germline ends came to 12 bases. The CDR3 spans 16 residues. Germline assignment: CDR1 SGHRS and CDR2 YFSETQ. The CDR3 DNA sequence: TGCGCCAGCAGTTTAATGGGGAGCTCCTATAATTCACCCCTCCACTTT. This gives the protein CASSLMGSSYNSPLHF.

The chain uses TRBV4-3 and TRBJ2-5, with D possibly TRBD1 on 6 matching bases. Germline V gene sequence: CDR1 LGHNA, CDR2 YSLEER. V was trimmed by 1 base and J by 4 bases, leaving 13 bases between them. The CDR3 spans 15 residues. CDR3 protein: CASSQVGSQGETQYF. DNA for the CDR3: TGCGCCAGCAGCCAAGTGGGATCACAGGGAGAGACCCAGTACTTC.

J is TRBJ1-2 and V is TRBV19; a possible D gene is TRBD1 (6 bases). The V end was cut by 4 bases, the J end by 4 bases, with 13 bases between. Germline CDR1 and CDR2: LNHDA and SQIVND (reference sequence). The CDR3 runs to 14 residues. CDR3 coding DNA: TGTGCCAGTAGTACCCCAGGGACACTCTATGGCTACACCTTC. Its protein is CASSTPGTLYGYTF.

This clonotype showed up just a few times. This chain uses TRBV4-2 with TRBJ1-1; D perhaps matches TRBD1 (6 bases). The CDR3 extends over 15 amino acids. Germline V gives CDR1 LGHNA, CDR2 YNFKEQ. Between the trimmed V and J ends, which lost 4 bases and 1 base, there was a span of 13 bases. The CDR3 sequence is CASSPGPGANTEAFF. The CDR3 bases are TGTGCCAGCAGCCCTGGCCCGGGGGCGAACACTGAAGCTTTCTTT.

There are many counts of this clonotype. CDR3 bases: TGCGCCAGCAGACTCCCAGGGAATTCACCCCTCCACTTT. Translation gives CASRLPGNSPLHF. V usage is TRBV4-1 and J usage is TRBJ1-6; possible D gene TRBD1, 5 bases. Per the germline V gene, CDR1 is MGHRA and CDR2 is YSYEKL. The V end lost 6 bases, the J end lost 7 bases, and 10 bases lay between the germline ends. The CDR3 totals 13 residues.

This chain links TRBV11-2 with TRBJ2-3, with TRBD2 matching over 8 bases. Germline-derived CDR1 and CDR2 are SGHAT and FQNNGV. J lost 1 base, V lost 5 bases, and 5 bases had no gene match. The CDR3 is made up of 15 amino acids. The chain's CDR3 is CASSNGGGGTDTQYF. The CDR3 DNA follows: TGTGCCAGCAGCAACGGGGGGGGTGGCACAGATACGCAGTATTTT.

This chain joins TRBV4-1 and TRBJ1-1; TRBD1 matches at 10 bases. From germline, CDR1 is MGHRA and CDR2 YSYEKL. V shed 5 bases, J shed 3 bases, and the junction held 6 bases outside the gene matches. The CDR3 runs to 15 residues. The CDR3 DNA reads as TGCGCCAGCAGCACCCAGGGACAGGGGTACACTGAAGCTTTCTTT. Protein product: CASSTQGQGYTEAFF.

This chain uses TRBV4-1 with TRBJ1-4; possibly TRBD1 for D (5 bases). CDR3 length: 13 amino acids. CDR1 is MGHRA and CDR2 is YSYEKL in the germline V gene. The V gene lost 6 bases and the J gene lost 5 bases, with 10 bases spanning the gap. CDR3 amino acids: CASRGRENEKLFF. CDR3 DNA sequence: TGCGCCAGCAGAGGCAGGGAAAATGAAAAACTGTTTTTT.

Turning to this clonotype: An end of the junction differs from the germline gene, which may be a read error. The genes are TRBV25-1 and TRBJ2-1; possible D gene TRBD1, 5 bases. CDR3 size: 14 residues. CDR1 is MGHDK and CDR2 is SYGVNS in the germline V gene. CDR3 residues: CASCESGRVPEQFF. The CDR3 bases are TGTGCCAGCTGTGAATCGGGCAGGGTTCCTGAGCAGTTCTTC.

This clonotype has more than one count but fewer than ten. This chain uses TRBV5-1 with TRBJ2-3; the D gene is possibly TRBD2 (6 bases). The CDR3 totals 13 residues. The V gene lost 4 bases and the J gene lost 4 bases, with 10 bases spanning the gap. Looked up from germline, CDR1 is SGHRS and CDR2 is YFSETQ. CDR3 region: CASSRAGPDTQYF. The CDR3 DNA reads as TGCGCCAGCAGCCGTGCGGGGCCAGATACGCAGTATTTT.

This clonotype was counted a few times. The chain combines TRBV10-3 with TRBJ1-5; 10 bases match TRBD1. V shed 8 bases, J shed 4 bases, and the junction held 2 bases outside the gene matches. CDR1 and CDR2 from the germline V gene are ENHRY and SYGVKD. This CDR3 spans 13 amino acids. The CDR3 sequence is CAIGTGENQPQHF. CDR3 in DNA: TGTGCCATCGGGACAGGGGAAAATCAGCCCCAGCATTTT.

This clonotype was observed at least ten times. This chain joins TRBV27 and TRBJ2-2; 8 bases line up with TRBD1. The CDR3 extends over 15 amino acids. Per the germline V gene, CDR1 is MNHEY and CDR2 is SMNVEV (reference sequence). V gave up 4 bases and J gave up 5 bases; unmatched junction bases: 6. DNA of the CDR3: TGTGCCAGCAGTTCCAGGGGGCGCGGAACCGGGGAGCTGTTTTTT. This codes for CASSSRGRGTGELFF.

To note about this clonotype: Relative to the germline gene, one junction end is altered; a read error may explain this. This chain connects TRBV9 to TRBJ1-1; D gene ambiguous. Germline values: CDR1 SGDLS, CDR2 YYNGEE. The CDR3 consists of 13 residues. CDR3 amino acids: CASIVWGNTEAFF. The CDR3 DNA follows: TGTGCCAGCATCGTATGGGGGAACACTGAAGCTTTCTTT.

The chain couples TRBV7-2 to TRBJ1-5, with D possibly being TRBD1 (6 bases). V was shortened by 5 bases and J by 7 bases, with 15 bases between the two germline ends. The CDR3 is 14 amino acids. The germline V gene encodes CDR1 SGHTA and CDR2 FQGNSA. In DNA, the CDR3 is TGTGCCAGCAGCGCCACTCACAGGGTACAGCCCCAGCATTTT. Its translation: CASSATHRVQPQHF.

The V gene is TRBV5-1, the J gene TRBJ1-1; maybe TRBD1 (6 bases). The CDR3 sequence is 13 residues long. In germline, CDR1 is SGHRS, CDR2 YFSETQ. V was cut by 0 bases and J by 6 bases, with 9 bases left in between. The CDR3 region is CASSLDAGAEAFF. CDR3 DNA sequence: TGCGCCAGCAGCTTGGACGCAGGGGCTGAAGCTTTCTTT.

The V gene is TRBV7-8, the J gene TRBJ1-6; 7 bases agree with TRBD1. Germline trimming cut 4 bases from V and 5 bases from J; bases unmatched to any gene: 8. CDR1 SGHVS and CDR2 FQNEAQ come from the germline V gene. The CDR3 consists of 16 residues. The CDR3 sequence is CASSSTGTANNSPLHF. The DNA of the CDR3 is TGTGCCAGCAGCTCGACCGGGACAGCGAATAATTCACCCCTCCACTTT.

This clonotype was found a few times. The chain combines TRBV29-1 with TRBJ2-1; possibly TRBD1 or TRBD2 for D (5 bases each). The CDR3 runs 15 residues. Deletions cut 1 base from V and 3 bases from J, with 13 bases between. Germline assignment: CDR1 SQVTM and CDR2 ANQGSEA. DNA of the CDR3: TGCAGCGTTGAAGCATGGGGGAGCGGCTACAATGAGCAGTTCTTC. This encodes CSVEAWGSGYNEQFF.

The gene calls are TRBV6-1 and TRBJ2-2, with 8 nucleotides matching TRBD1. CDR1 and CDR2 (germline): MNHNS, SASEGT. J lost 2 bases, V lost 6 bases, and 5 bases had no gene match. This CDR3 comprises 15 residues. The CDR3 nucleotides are TGTGCCAGCAGGCCGACAGGGGCAAACACCGGGGAGCTGTTTTTT. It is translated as CASRPTGANTGELFF.

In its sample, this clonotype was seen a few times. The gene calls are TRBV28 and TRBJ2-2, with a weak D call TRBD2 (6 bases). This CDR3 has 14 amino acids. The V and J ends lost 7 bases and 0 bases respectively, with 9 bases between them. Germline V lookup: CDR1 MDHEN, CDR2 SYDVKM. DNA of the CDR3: TGTGCCAGCACGGGACTTACGAACACCGGGGAGCTGTTTTTT. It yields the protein CASTGLTNTGELFF. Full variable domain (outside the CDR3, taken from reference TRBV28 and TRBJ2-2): DVKVTQSSRYLVKRTGEKVFLECVQDMDHENMFWYRQDPGLGLRLIYFSYDVKMKEKGDIPEGYSVSREKKERFSLILESASTNQTSMYLCASTGLTNTGELFFGEGSRLTVL.